This T cell receptor beta chain was captured by sequencing in a study of metastatic and nonmetastatic thyroid tumors. CDR1 and CDR2 from the germline V gene are MNHEY and SMNVEV (reference sequence). The CDR3 is 13 residues long. Trimming stripped 6 bases from V and 7 bases from J, with 13 bases between. Not a single patient had been given any form of treatment at any point before undergoing thyroid surgery. Via MiXCR, TCRdb re-called the PCR reads. The table lists roughly 6,000 clones, roughly a third of them singletons, with roughly 20% in the top ten. This clonotype was sampled from a female donor with papillary thyroid cancer or a benign thyroid nodule (not recorded which). Some clones in this sample may be carry-over from other donors' samples. The chain joins TRBV27 to TRBJ2-1; possible D gene TRBD2, 6 bases. Sequencing was done on a sample of tumor tissue. The CDR3 loop reads CASSGGGANEQFF. The CDR3 DNA follows: TGTGCCAGCAGCGGAGGCGGGGCAAATGAGCAGTTCTTC.